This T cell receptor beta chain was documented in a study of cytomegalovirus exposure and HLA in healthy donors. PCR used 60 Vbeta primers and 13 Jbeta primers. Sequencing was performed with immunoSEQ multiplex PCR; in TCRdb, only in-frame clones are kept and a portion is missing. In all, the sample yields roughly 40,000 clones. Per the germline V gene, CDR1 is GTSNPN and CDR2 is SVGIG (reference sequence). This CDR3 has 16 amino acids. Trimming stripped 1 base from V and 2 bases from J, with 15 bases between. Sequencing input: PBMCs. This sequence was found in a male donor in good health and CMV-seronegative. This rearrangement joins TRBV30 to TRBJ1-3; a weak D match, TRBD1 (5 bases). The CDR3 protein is CAWSDLSGAAGNTIYF. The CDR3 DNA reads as TGTGCCTGGAGTGATTTGAGTGGGGCGGCTGGAAACACCATATATTTT.